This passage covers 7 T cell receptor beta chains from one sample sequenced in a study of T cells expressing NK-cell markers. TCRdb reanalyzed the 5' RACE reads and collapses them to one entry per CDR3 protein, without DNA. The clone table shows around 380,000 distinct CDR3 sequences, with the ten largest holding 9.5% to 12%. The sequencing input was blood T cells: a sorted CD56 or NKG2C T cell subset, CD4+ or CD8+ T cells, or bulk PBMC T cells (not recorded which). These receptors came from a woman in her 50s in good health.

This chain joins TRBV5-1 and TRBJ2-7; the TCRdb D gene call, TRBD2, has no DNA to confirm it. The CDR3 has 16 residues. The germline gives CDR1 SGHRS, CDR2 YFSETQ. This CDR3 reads CASSSLSGRVRNEQYF.

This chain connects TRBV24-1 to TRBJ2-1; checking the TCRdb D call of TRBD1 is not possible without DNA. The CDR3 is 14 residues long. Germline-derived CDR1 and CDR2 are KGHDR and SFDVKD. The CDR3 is CATSEPGTDNEQFF.

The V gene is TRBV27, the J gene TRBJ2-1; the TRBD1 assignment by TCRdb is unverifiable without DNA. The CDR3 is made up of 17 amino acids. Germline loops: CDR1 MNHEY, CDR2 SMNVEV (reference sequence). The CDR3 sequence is CASTLSGFPSSYNEQFF.

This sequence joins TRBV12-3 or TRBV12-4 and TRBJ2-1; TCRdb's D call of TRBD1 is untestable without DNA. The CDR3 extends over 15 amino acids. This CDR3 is CASSPGLLSVNEQFF.

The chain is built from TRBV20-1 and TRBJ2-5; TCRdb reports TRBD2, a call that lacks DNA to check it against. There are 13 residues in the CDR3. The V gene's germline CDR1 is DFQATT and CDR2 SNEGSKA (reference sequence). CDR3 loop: CSAASGGQETQYF.

CDR3 residues: CASSVDAGSNTEAFF. The chain is built from TRBV6-4 and TRBJ1-1; TCRdb lists TRBD1, though no DNA is available to test this call. This CDR3 region has 15 residues. Germline lookup yields CDR1 MRHNA and CDR2 SNTAGT.

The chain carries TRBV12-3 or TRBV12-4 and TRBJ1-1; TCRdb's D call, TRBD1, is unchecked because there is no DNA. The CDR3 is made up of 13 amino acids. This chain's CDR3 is CASRGQGSTEAFF.